A selection of T cell receptor beta chains follows, all from one sample in a study of blood T cell repertoires in COVID-19. Repertoires were generated with immunoSEQ multiplex PCR, while TCRdb's copy carries only in-frame clones and drops some. The sample holds fewer than 40,000 clones, 70% to 90% seen once. The sequencing sample was made of peripheral blood. The receptors here all came from a man aged 65 to 79 with active COVID-19. Both conserved end residues are part of each CDR3. A D gene is named only where the DNA matches it firmly. The size entry is marked missing in some rows and otherwise reads once, few, many or a size class.

TRBV7-2,TRBJ1-6,once,TRBD1,TGTGCCAGCAGCTACCAGGGGACAGGGGGTAATTCACCCCTCCACTTT,CASSYQGTGGNSPLHF
TRBV5-1,TRBJ1-2,.,TRBD1,TGCGCCAGCAGCCAGAGACAGGGGTTAGGGTATGGCTACACCTTC,CASSQRQGLGYGYTF
TRBV7-9,TRBJ2-7,.,.,TGTGCCAGCAGCCACCCCCGGGGCGGGGCCTCCTACGAGCAGTACTTC,CASSHPRGGASYEQYF
TRBV5-4,TRBJ2-7,.,TRBD2,TGTGCCAGCAGCCGGGGCACTAGCGGGACTCCCTACGAGCAGTACTTC,CASSRGTSGTPYEQYF
TRBV6-2/TRBV6-3,TRBJ2-7,.,.,TGTGCCAGCAGTAGTGCTCTTGGAGCGGGCCCATACGAGCAGTACTTC,CASSSALGAGPYEQYF
TRBV9,TRBJ2-7,.,TRBD1,TGTGCCAGCAGCCCGGGACAGGGGGGGTACGAGCAGTACTTC,CASSPGQGGYEQYF
TRBV28,TRBJ1-1,.,.,TGTGCCAGCAGACCGGGGGGGAACACTGAAGCTTTCTTT,CASRPGGNTEAFF
TRBV24-1,TRBJ1-2,few,.,TGTGCCACCAGTGACCCAGGGACTAGTGGCTACACCTTC,CATSDPGTSGYTF
TRBV6-1,TRBJ2-7,.,TRBD1,TGTGCCAGCAGTGAAAGACAGGGGGCCTCCTACGAGCAGTACTTC,CASSERQGASYEQYF
TRBV19,TRBJ2-1,few,TRBD2,TGTGCCAGTAGTATAGACGTTAGGACTAGCGGGAAAGGTACTGAGCAGTTCTTC,CASSIDVRTSGKGTEQFF
TRBV9,TRBJ2-2,.,TRBD1,TGTGCCAGCAGCCCCTCTGGGACAGTAAACACCGGGGAGCTGTTTTTT,CASSPSGTVNTGELFF
TRBV4-3,TRBJ2-6,.,.,TGCGCCAGCAGCCAGCAGGGGAATGGTTTCTCTGGGGCCAACGTCCTGACTTTC,CASSQQGNGFSGANVLTF
TRBV6-5,TRBJ1-1,.,TRBD1,TGTGCCAGCAGTTTAGACAGGGTAAAAGTTTTCTTT,CASSLDRVKVFF
TRBV5-1,TRBJ2-7,.,TRBD1,TGCGCCAGCAAGCTCGGGACAGGGACATCCTACGAGCAGTACTTC,CASKLGTGTSYEQYF
TRBV27,TRBJ2-2,.,.,TGTGCCAGCAGCTACAGGATTAACACCGGGGAGCTGTTTTTT,CASSYRINTGELFF
TRBV30,TRBJ2-1,.,.,TGTGCCTGGAGTCCATCCTACAATGAGCAGTTCTTC,CAWSPSYNEQFF
TRBV15,TRBJ2-3,.,TRBD2,TGTGCCACCGGAGCGGGGGCGGGAGATACGCAGTATTTT,CATGAGAGDTQYF
TRBV5-8,TRBJ1-3,few,.,TGTGCCAGCAGCCATAACAGGGCGACTGGAAACACCATATATTTT,CASSHNRATGNTIYF
TRBV30,TRBJ1-4,.,.,TGTGCCTGGAGTCCTGAACAGGGATCTAATGAAAAACTGTTTTTT,CAWSPEQGSNEKLFF
TRBV7-2,TRBJ2-1,.,TRBD2,TGTGCCAGCAGCTTAGCACGGACTAGAGCCTACAATGAGCAGTTCTTC,CASSLARTRAYNEQFF
TRBV30,TRBJ1-5,.,TRBD1,TGTGCCTGGATAGTCGGGACAGGGCATCAGCCCCAGCATTTT,CAWIVGTGHQPQHF
TRBV28,TRBJ1-6,.,TRBD1,TGTGCCACCACGGACAGGTGGAATTCACCCCTCCACTTT,CATTDRWNSPLHF
TRBV13,TRBJ1-6,.,TRBD1,TGTGCCAGCAGCTTCAACAGGGGGGATTCACCCCTCCACTTT,CASSFNRGDSPLHF
TRBV11-3,TRBJ1-6,.,.,TGTGCCAGCAGCTCTCAGGGTACGAATTCACCCCTCCACTTT,CASSSQGTNSPLHF
TRBV7-3,TRBJ2-2,.,TRBD1,TGTGCCAGCAGCTTAAGCCTGGACAGGGGGCTCACCGGGGAGCTGTTTTTT,CASSLSLDRGLTGELFF
TRBV6-2/TRBV6-3,TRBJ1-6,.,.,TGTGCCAGCAGTTACGGGGGACATCATGATTCACCCCTCCACTTT,CASSYGGHHDSPLHF
TRBV30,TRBJ2-6,few,.,TGTGCCGGCACAACAGGTCCTGGGGCCAACGTCCTGACTTTC,CAGTTGPGANVLTF
TRBV9,TRBJ1-2,.,.,TGTGCCAGCAGCGGATCACAGGGACCCTATGGCTACACCTTC,CASSGSQGPYGYTF
TRBV6-5,TRBJ2-5,.,.,TGTGCCAGCAGGGAGACAGGACCCGGGGAGACCCAGTACTTC,CASRETGPGETQYF
TRBV4-3,TRBJ1-5,.,.,TGCGCCAGCAGCTACTCTCACGGGGGGGCGAGCAATCAGCCCCAGCATTTT,CASSYSHGGASNQPQHF
TRBV5-1,TRBJ2-1,once,.,TGCGCCAGCAGCCCTTTTGCGGGGGCCCTCACTGAGCAGTTCTTC,CASSPFAGALTEQFF
TRBV27,TRBJ1-2,.,.,TGTGCCAGCAGTTTCCACCCTTCCCCCTCCAGGGCGGGGGGACTGTATGGCTACACCTTC,CASSFHPSPSRAGGLYGYTF
TRBV12-3/TRBV12-4,TRBJ1-1,.,.,TGTGCCAGCAGCCGCAGGGATGGAACTGAAGCTTTCTTT,CASSRRDGTEAFF
TRBV5-1,TRBJ2-5,.,.,TGCGCCAGCAGCTTAACAGGATACGAGACCCAGTACTTC,CASSLTGYETQYF
TRBV3-1/TRBV3-2,TRBJ2-2,.,TRBD1,TGTGCCAGCAGCCAGGGACAGGGGCCCACCGGGGAGCTGTTTTTT,CASSQGQGPTGELFF
TRBV27,TRBJ2-7,.,TRBD2,TGTGCCAGCAGTTCGGGACTAGCGGGGACATACGAGCAGTACTTC,CASSSGLAGTYEQYF
TRBV29-1,TRBJ1-2,.,TRBD1,TGCAGCGTTGATAGACAGGGGGCTGGCTACACCTTC,CSVDRQGAGYTF
TRBV7-9,TRBJ2-3,.,.,TGTGCCAGCAGCTTTCCTCGCTCTAGTCCACGCACAGATACGCAGTATTTT,CASSFPRSSPRTDTQYF
TRBV12-3/TRBV12-4,TRBJ1-2,.,.,TGTGCCAGCAGCCCGGGGGGTAGGTATGGCTACACCTTC,CASSPGGRYGYTF
TRBV11-2,TRBJ2-5,.,TRBD2,TGTGCCAGCAGCTTATTTGCTAGCGGGGGAGGTCAAGAGACCCAGTACTTC,CASSLFASGGGQETQYF
TRBV7-9,TRBJ2-7,few,.,TGTGCCAGCAGCTTTTCCGGCCAGGGCTACGAGCAGTACTTC,CASSFSGQGYEQYF
TRBV6-2/TRBV6-3,TRBJ2-7,.,TRBD1,TGTGCCAGCAGTTACTGGGAAGCCGGCGGACAGGGACCTTACGAGCAGTACTTC,CASSYWEAGGQGPYEQYF
TRBV28,TRBJ1-2,few,.,TGTGCCAGCAGTTTACAGGGAATCTATGGCTACACCTTC,CASSLQGIYGYTF
TRBV4-3,TRBJ2-1,.,TRBD2,TGCGCCAGCAGCCCCCTCCCTAGCGGGGACTACAATGAGCAGTTCTTC,CASSPLPSGDYNEQFF
TRBV5-1,TRBJ2-3,.,.,TGCGCCAGCAGCTTTACTTCCGCGGGCACAGATACGCAGTATTTT,CASSFTSAGTDTQYF
TRBV7-2,TRBJ2-2,.,.,TGTGCCAGCAGCTTGACAGGCACCGGGGAGCTGTTTTTT,CASSLTGTGELFF
TRBV21-1,TRBJ2-1,.,.,TGTGCCAGCAGCAAACCCCCCTCCAGAGGAGGGTACAATGAGCAGTTCTTC,CASSKPPSRGGYNEQFF
TRBV3-1/TRBV3-2,TRBJ2-1,.,TRBD1,TGTGCCAGCAGCCGCACCGGGACAGGGGCGTTCTTC,CASSRTGTGAFF
TRBV19,TRBJ1-5,.,.,TGTGCCAGTAGTTTGCCAGGTGGTTGGGTCAATCAGCCCCAGCATTTT,CASSLPGGWVNQPQHF
TRBV5-1,TRBJ1-4,.,.,TGCGCCAGCAGCTTGGCCGGGAACGTCGGTGAAAAACTGTTTTTT,CASSLAGNVGEKLFF
TRBV27,TRBJ2-7,.,TRBD1,TGTGCCAGCAGTTCACAGGGGGCGGCACTTTACGAGCAGTACTTC,CASSSQGAALYEQYF
TRBV18,TRBJ2-7,.,.,TGTGCCAGCTCACCAGGGGACACCTACTACGAGCAGTACTTC,CASSPGDTYYEQYF